The 25 T cell receptor beta chains below come from one sample, sequenced in a study of Ad26.COV2.S vaccination and SARS-CoV-2 variants (dated by TCRdb to 2020 to 2022). This specimen's treatment or condition label, per the study, means: around 19 received Ad26.COV2.S at low or high dose, single or two shots; roughly five received placebo; per-sample allocation not given. For vaccine and placebo recipients, the sequenced repertoires came from samples collected on day 63 after the first injection. The method was the immunoSEQ multiplex PCR assay. Sourced from immuneACCESS, this table was stored by TCRdb with only in-frame sequences that have V and J called. A share of the clones is absent; for the studies checked, an unresolved V gene accounts for under half, and the remainder has no known explanation. This sample holds some 480,000 clones; around nine tenths were observed only once. The top ten hold roughly 12% of the sample.

The specimen was peripheral blood, collected in a trial of Ad26.COV2.S vaccine versus placebo. These receptors were taken from a person aged 18-65 years who received the Ad26.COV2.S COVID-19 vaccine or a placebo.

This chain connects TRBV19 to TRBJ2-2; 12 bases map to TRBD2. The germline gives CDR1 LNHDA, CDR2 SQIVND (reference sequence). With 4 bases clipped from V and 1 base from J, the junction kept 10 bases outside the gene matches. CDR3 size: 19 residues. The CDR3 here is CASSSLAGGPKQNTGELFF. DNA of the CDR3: TGTGCCAGTAGTAGCCTAGCGGGAGGGCCTAAACAGAACACCGGGGAGCTGTTTTTT.

In its sample, this clone was seen once. The rearrangement joins TRBV5-1 to TRBJ2-3; TRBD2 might be the D (6 bases). The CDR3 consists of 16 residues. The germline CDR1 and CDR2 sequences are SGHRS and YFSETQ. Trimming stripped 0 bases from V and 0 bases from J, with 11 bases between. CDR3 sequence: CASSLALASSTDTQYF. DNA of the CDR3: TGCGCCAGCAGCTTGGCTCTAGCGTCTAGCACAGATACGCAGTATTTT. Together with reference TRBV5-1 and TRBJ2-3, the CDR3 gives the full variable domain: KAGVTQTPRYLIKTRGQQVTLSCSPISGHRSVSWYQQTPGQGLQFLFEYFSETQRNKGNFPGRFSGRQFSNSRSEMNVSTLELGDSALYLCASSLALASSTDTQYFGPGTRLTVL.

J is TRBJ2-7 and V is TRBV2; the D gene is possibly TRBD1 (7 bases). V gave up 7 bases and J gave up 6 bases, with 19 bases separating them. This CDR3 spans 14 amino acids. The V gene's germline CDR1 is SNHLY and CDR2 FYNNEI. DNA for the CDR3: TGTGCCAGCAAGGAGGGGGCTAGCGTAGGCGAGCAGTACTTC. Amino acids: CASKEGASVGEQYF.

In regard to this clone: The same CDR3 arises from other DNA sequences in this sample as well. The rearrangement links TRBV30 to TRBJ2-5, with a tentative D call TRBD1 (6 bases). Germline-derived CDR1 and CDR2 are GTSNPN and SVGIG (reference sequence). V gave up 0 bases and J gave up 4 bases, with 9 bases separating them. CDR3 length: 13 amino acids. The CDR3 here is CAWSVGGLETQYF. CDR3 DNA sequence: TGTGCCTGGAGTGTAGGGGGATTAGAGACCCAGTACTTC. The full variable domain, completed using reference TRBV30 and TRBJ2-5, is SQTIHQWPATLVQPVGSPLSLECTVEGTSNPNLYWYRQAAGRGLQLLFYSVGIGQISSEVPQNLSASRPQDRQFILSSKKLLLSDSGFYLCAWSVGGLETQYFGPGTRLLVL.

The V and J genes are TRBV19 and TRBJ1-5; D not certain. CDR1 and CDR2 (germline): LNHDA, SQIVND (reference sequence). The CDR3 runs 15 residues. The V end was cut by 7 bases, the J end by 0 bases, with 13 bases between. The CDR3 sequence: CASMGKLLSNQPQHF. CDR3 DNA sequence: TGTGCCAGTATGGGGAAGCTCCTTAGCAATCAGCCCCAGCATTTT.

The chain couples TRBV18 to TRBJ2-2, with unresolved D. V was clipped by 3 bases and J by 6 bases, with 11 bases between them. CDR3 length: 14 residues. Germline V gene lookup returns CDR1 KGHSH and CDR2 LQKENI. The CDR3 protein is CASSPLSRAGELFF. The CDR3 nucleotides are TGTGCCAGCTCACCGCTTTCTAGGGCCGGGGAGCTGTTTTTT.

This clone was seen repeatedly, ten times or more. This chain uses TRBV7-9 with TRBJ2-7; possibly TRBD1 for D (5 bases). Trimming cost V 3 bases and J 6 bases, with 6 bases left between them. Germline V CDR1 and CDR2: SEHNR, FQNEAQ (reference sequence). The CDR3 spans 11 residues. The CDR3 is CASSFQGEQYF. DNA for the CDR3: TGTGCCAGCAGCTTTCAGGGCGAGCAGTACTTC.

The chain uses TRBV7-9 and TRBJ2-1, with a weak D call TRBD2 (5 bases). Trimming took 3 bases from V and 5 from J, leaving 11 bases between them. The CDR3 has 14 amino acids. Germline CDR1 reads SEHNR; CDR2 reads FQNEAQ (reference sequence). The CDR3 sequence is CASSLGGWDNEQFF. The CDR3, as DNA: TGTGCCAGCAGCTTGGGCGGGTGGGACAATGAGCAGTTCTTC.

In nucleotides, the CDR3 is TGTGCCAGCAGCGAGACGACGAACACTGAAGCTTTCTTT. Its protein is CASSETTNTEAFF. The rearrangement links TRBV9 to TRBJ1-1; D remains ambiguous. Germline CDR1 reads SGDLS; CDR2 reads YYNGEE. The length of the CDR3 is 13 residues. The germline V and J ends were trimmed by 3 bases and 1 base, with 7 bases remaining between them.

The chain employs TRBV7-9 and TRBJ1-1; D is perhaps TRBD1 (6 bases). The V gene lost 5 bases and the J gene lost 3 bases, with 16 bases spanning the gap. The CDR3 extends over 15 amino acids. Per the germline V gene, CDR1 is SEHNR and CDR2 is FQNEAQ (reference sequence). The CDR3 here is CASSPPTGADTEAFF. CDR3 sequence (DNA): TGTGCCAGCAGCCCCCCTACGGGGGCGGACACTGAAGCTTTCTTT.

The chain links TRBV27 to TRBJ2-3, with TRBD1 as a possible D gene (5 bases). The V end was cut by 5 bases, the J end by 0 bases, with 21 bases between. The CDR3 runs 18 residues. Germline loops: CDR1 MNHEY, CDR2 SMNVEV (reference sequence). CDR3 in DNA: TGTGCCAGCAGTCAAATGTCTGGGCCCCCAGGGAGCACAGATACGCAGTATTTT. It specifies CASSQMSGPPGSTDTQYF.

The gene calls are TRBV7-3 and TRBJ2-2, with D hard to call. CDR1 SGHTA and CDR2 FQGTGA come from the germline V gene. The CDR3 length is 16 residues. The V end lost 7 bases, the J end lost 1 base, and 16 bases lay between the germline ends. The CDR3 is CASKPALGGNTGELFF. CDR3 DNA sequence: TGTGCCAGCAAGCCAGCACTGGGCGGGAACACCGGGGAGCTGTTTTTT.

This clone was counted between two and nine times. The chain links TRBV9 to TRBJ2-2, with TRBD2 matching over 12 bases. Germline V gene lookup returns CDR1 SGDLS and CDR2 YYNGEE. CDR3 length equals 16 residues. V shed 0 bases, J shed 6 bases, and the junction held 3 bases outside the gene matches. The CDR3, as DNA: TGTGCCAGCAGCGTAGAGGCTAGCGGGAGGGCCGGGGAGCTGTTTTTT. Amino acid sequence: CASSVEASGRAGELFF. The full variable domain, in which reference TRBV9 and TRBJ2-2 provide the parts outside the CDR3, is DSGVTQTPKHLITATGQRVTLRCSPRSGDLSVYWYQQSLDQGLQFLIQYYNGEERAKGNILERFSAQQFPDLHSELNLSSLELGDSALYFCASSVEASGRAGELFFGEGSRLTVL.

V gene TRBV7-6 combines with J gene TRBJ2-5; TRBD2 might be the D (6 bases). Germline CDR1 SGHVS, CDR2 FNYEAQ. This CDR3 region has 15 residues. Trimming removed 0 bases at V and 2 bases at J, with 10 bases between. The CDR3 is CASSLARGTQETQYF. The CDR3 DNA is TGTGCCAGCAGCTTAGCGCGGGGAACGCAAGAGACCCAGTACTTC.

This sequence joins TRBV27 and TRBJ1-5, with a possible D match to TRBD1 (5 bases). CDR3 length: 13 amino acids. Germline V gene sequence: CDR1 MNHEY, CDR2 SMNVEV (reference sequence). Trimming removed 6 bases at V and 1 base at J, with 7 bases between. CDR3 nucleotide sequence: TGTGCCAGCAGGGGGGGGAGCAATCAGCCCCAGCATTTT. Amino acids: CASRGGSNQPQHF.

This chain links TRBV5-4 with TRBJ1-6, with D maybe TRBD1 (6 bases). The V gene's germline CDR1 is SGHNT and CDR2 YYREEE (reference sequence). This CDR3 is built from 15 residues. V lost 2 bases and J lost 10, with 16 bases in between. The CDR3 region has the DNA TGTGCCAGCAGCTTACAGGGCCCGGGCGGGTCACCCCTCCACTTT. This translates into CASSLQGPGGSPLHF.

This chain joins TRBV28 and TRBJ2-5; 7 bases match TRBD2. This CDR3 is 15 amino acids long. CDR1 and CDR2 from the germline V gene are MDHEN and SYDVKM. After removal of 2 bases from V and 5 bases from J, the junction contained 8 bases not matched to a gene. The CDR3 loop is CASSLPTGGWETQYF. The CDR3 DNA is TGTGCCAGCAGTTTACCCACGGGAGGTTGGGAGACCCAGTACTTC.

J is TRBJ2-7 and V is TRBV12-3 or TRBV12-4; no firm D call. The CDR3 consists of 12 residues. Deletions cut 3 bases from V and 7 bases from J, with 10 bases between. DNA of the CDR3: TGTGCCAGCAGTTTGTCCGTTTGGGAGCAGTACTTC. Amino acids: CASSLSVWEQYF.

The chain joins TRBV18 to TRBJ2-7; TRBD2 might be the D (6 bases). This CDR3 is built from 16 residues. Trimming removed 0 bases at V and 0 bases at J, with 12 bases between. Per germline, CDR1 KGHSH and CDR2 LQKENI. The CDR3 bases are TGTGCCAGCTCACCACCGGCGGGGCGACTCTCCTACGAGCAGTACTTC. This encodes CASSPPAGRLSYEQYF. The complete variable domain, with remaining parts taken from reference TRBV18 and TRBJ2-7, reads NAGVMQNPRHLVRRRGQEARLRCSPMKGHSHVYWYRQLPEEGLKFMVYLQKENIIDESGMPKERFSAEFPKEGPSILRIQQVVRGDSAAYFCASSPPAGRLSYEQYFGPGTRLTVT.

J is TRBJ1-4 and V is TRBV6-5; tentative D call: TRBD1 (5 bases). Germline V gives CDR1 MNHEY, CDR2 SVGAGI. V lost 5 bases to trimming and J lost 2 bases, with 9 bases between them. The CDR3 loop spans 14 amino acids. The CDR3 DNA reads TGTGCCAGCAGTCCCCCAGGGACTAATGAAAAACTGTTTTTT. This translates into CASSPPGTNEKLFF.

The chain combines TRBV19 with TRBJ1-5; D gene unclear. The CDR3 contains 14 residues. Between the trimmed V and J ends, which lost 5 bases and 5 bases, there was a span of 13 bases. CDR1 and CDR2 (germline): LNHDA, SQIVND (reference sequence). The CDR3 DNA is TGTGCCAGTAGTCCGTCCCGGGGATATCAGCCCCAGCATTTT. Its protein is CASSPSRGYQPQHF.

J is TRBJ2-1 and V is TRBV5-1; the D call may be TRBD1 or TRBD2 (5 bases each). V lost 4 bases and J 7 bases, leaving 18 bases between the germline ends. The length of the CDR3 is 15 residues. Germline V gene sequence: CDR1 SGHRS, CDR2 YFSETQ. CDR3 bases: TGCGCCAGCAGCCCCCGGGGCACTGGGGGAAATGAGCAGTTCTTC. It translates to CASSPRGTGGNEQFF.

The rearrangement joins TRBV27 to TRBJ2-5, with D perhaps matching TRBD1 (5 bases). The V gene's germline CDR1 is MNHEY and CDR2 SMNVEV (reference sequence). CDR3 length: 16 residues. With 6 bases removed from V and 2 bases from J, the gap between germline ends came to 19 bases. In DNA form, the CDR3 reads TGTGCCAGCAGCCCCCGCGGTATGCGGACACAAGAGACCCAGTACTTC. This encodes CASSPRGMRTQETQYF.

The rearrangement uses TRBV2 and TRBJ2-2, with TRBD2 identical over 9 bases. The V gene end was trimmed by 6 bases and the J gene end by 0 bases; junction bases not matched to a gene: 5. Looked up from germline, CDR1 is SNHLY and CDR2 is FYNNEI. The CDR3 contains 16 residues. The CDR3 coding sequence is TGTGCCAGCAGGGGGACTAGCCTATCGAACACCGGGGAGCTGTTTTTT. This translates into CASRGTSLSNTGELFF.

V is TRBV6-5 and J is TRBJ2-1; no clear D. Trimming took off 4 bases at V and 6 bases at J, with 10 bases between the two ends. The CDR3 totals 13 residues. From germline, CDR1 is MNHEY and CDR2 SVGAGI. In DNA form, the CDR3 reads TGTGCCAGCAGTTCCTTTAGGCGCAATGAGCAGTTCTTC. Translation gives CASSSFRRNEQFF.